A selection of T cell receptor beta chains follows, all from one sample in a study of CD8 T cells in ankylosing spondylitis. TCRdb fed the 5' RACE reads into MiXCR, producing one record per CDR3 protein. The data hold 250,000 to 400,000 distinct CDR3 sequences, with around 10% observed a single time. Specimen: blood, either unsorted or a sorted T cell fraction (not recorded which). These receptor sequences come from a female donor with ankylosing spondylitis or in good health (not recorded which). The CDR3 runs from the conserved cysteine through the conserved F or W. A D gene is named only where the DNA matches it firmly. Clone size appears in some rows only: once, few, many, or a class for an expanded clone.

V gene,D gene,CDR3 length,clone size,J gene,CDR3 protein,CDR3 DNA
TRBV5-5,NA,15,few,TRBJ1-1,CASSLKWGGSTEAFF,TGTGCCAGCAGCCTAAAATGGGGTGGGAGCACTGAAGCTTTCTTT
TRBV20-1,TRBD2,16,NA,TRBJ2-1,CSALEERGRALNEQFF,TGCAGTGCTCTAGAGGAACGCGGGAGGGCCCTTAATGAGCAGTTCTTC
TRBV10-3,NA,14,few,TRBJ1-5,CAISKGVGNQPQHF,TGTGCCATCAGCAAGGGTGTAGGCAATCAGCCCCAGCATTTT
TRBV6-1,NA,15,many,TRBJ2-1,CASSPGLVYYNEQFF,TGTGCCAGCAGCCCCGGACTGGTTTACTACAATGAGCAGTTCTTC
TRBV20-1,TRBD2,16,many,TRBJ2-1,CSRGTRAGGTDNEQFF,TGCAGTAGGGGAACTCGAGCGGGAGGCACCGACAATGAGCAGTTCTTC
TRBV21-1,NA,16,NA,TRBJ2-1,CASSKCWRGAYNEQFF,TGTGCCAGCAGCAAATGTTGGCGGGGGGCTTACAATGAGCAGTTCTTC
TRBV19,NA,16,NA,TRBJ2-1,CASSIRTGSGYNEQFF,TGTGCCAGTAGTATCCGCACAGGGTCGGGTTACAATGAGCAGTTCTTC
TRBV28,TRBD1,16,few,TRBJ2-2,CASSAGQGAQAGELFF,TGTGCCAGCAGTGCGGGGCAGGGGGCGCAGGCCGGGGAGCTGTTTTTT
TRBV25-1,NA,12,many,TRBJ2-7,CASRPDTYEQYF,TGTGCCAGCAGACCCGACACTTACGAGCAGTACTTC
TRBV11-2,NA,14,NA,TRBJ1-2,CASSRTRVSYGYTF,TGTGCCAGCAGCCGGACCAGGGTCAGCTATGGCTACACCTTC
TRBV25-1,TRBD1,14,many,TRBJ2-7,CASSETGRSYEQYF,TGTGCCAGCAGTGAGACAGGGCGATCCTACGAGCAGTACTTC
TRBV5-1,TRBD1,14,many,TRBJ2-1,CASSRKTGVIEQFF,TGCGCCAGCAGCCGGAAGACAGGGGTGATTGAGCAGTTCTTC
TRBV2,NA,14,NA,TRBJ1-5,CASSSTGGNHPQHF,TGTGCCAGCAGCTCGACAGGTGGGAATCACCCCCAGCATTTT
TRBV5-1,NA,13,many,TRBJ1-5,CASSLVGDQPQHF,TGCGCCAGCAGCTTGGTGGGAGATCAGCCCCAGCATTTT
TRBV6-1,NA,14,NA,TRBJ1-1,CASSDDTMNTEAFF,TGTGCCAGCAGCGATGACACCATGAACACTGAAGCTTTCTTT
TRBV5-1,NA,17,few,TRBJ2-1,CASSYSHRENTYNEQFF,TGCGCCAGCAGCTACAGCCACAGGGAAAATACCTACAATGAGCAGTTCTTC
TRBV20-1,NA,13,many,TRBJ2-5,CSARGQQRETQYF,TGCAGTGCTAGAGGCCAGCAGCGAGAGACCCAGTACTTC
TRBV10-2,NA,15,NA,TRBJ1-2,CASSEAPNMIDGYTF,TGCGCCAGCAGTGAAGCTCCCAATATGATCGATGGCTACACCTTC
TRBV10-3,NA,15,many,TRBJ2-7,CAINADTGFHHEQYF,TGTGCCATCAATGCCGATACAGGGTTCCACCACGAGCAGTACTTC
TRBV12-3/TRBV12-4,NA,13,once,TRBJ1-1,CARSLKGDTEAFF,TGTGCCCGCAGTTTAAAGGGGGACACTGAAGCTTTCTTT
TRBV27,NA,15,NA,TRBJ2-2,CASLPGQHGSGELFF,TGTGCCAGCTTACCGGGACAACATGGGTCCGGGGAGCTGTTTTTT
TRBV5-1,NA,14,few,TRBJ1-1,CASSVVGMNTEAFF,TGCGCCAGCAGCGTGGTGGGGATGAACACTGAAGCTTTCTTT
TRBV20-1,NA,14,many,TRBJ1-4,CSARVRGAGEKLFF,TGCAGTGCTAGAGTTAGGGGGGCCGGTGAAAAACTGTTTTTT
TRBV6-1,NA,15,once,TRBJ2-1,CASSKAGQTYNEQFF,TGTGCCAGCAGTAAAGCGGGCCAAACCTACAATGAGCAGTTCTTC
TRBV27,TRBD2,15,NA,TRBJ2-7,CASSMTKTSIYEQYF,TGTGCCAGCAGTATGACCAAGACTAGCATCTACGAGCAGTACTTC
TRBV7-2,NA,14,once,TRBJ2-7,CASSLGAARYEQYF,TGTGCCAGCAGCTTGGGTGCCGCCCGCTACGAGCAGTACTTC
TRBV24-1,NA,17,many,TRBJ2-1,CATSDPRGASLSHEQFF,TGTGCCACCAGTGACCCACGTGGGGCCTCCCTCTCTCATGAGCAGTTCTTC
TRBV28,NA,16,many,TRBJ2-3,CASSNLSPGGTDTQYF,TGTGCCAGCAGTAATCTTTCGCCAGGGGGCACAGATACGCAGTATTTT
TRBV9,NA,15,few,TRBJ2-7,CASSASAASSYEQYF,TGTGCCAGCAGCGCCTCTGCGGCTAGCTCCTACGAGCAGTACTTC
TRBV29-1,NA,14,few,TRBJ2-1,CSVAELGGSGEQFF,TGCAGCGTGGCCGAGCTTGGGGGTAGCGGTGAGCAGTTCTTC
TRBV7-2,NA,16,few,TRBJ2-1,CASSLYVGIRSNEQFF,TGTGCCAGCAGCCTATATGTGGGGATTCGGTCCAATGAGCAGTTCTTC
TRBV5-1,TRBD1,15,many,TRBJ2-7,CASSLIGDSPYEQYF,TGCGCCAGCAGCCTTATAGGGGACAGCCCCTACGAGCAGTACTTC
TRBV6-1,NA,14,NA,TRBJ2-7,CASSPRLGSYEQYF,TGTGCCAGTAGTCCTCGGCTGGGATCCTACGAGCAGTACTTC
TRBV20-1,TRBD1,15,many,TRBJ2-1,CSARDTGTGNNEQFF,TGCAGTGCTAGAGATACCGGGACAGGAAACAATGAGCAGTTCTTC
TRBV29-1,NA,13,NA,TRBJ1-2,CSARRQINYGYTF,TGCAGCGCGAGGAGGCAGATTAACTATGGCTACACCTTC
TRBV20-1,NA,13,many,TRBJ2-5,CSVLGRPQETQYF,TGCAGTGTTCTCGGACGGCCCCAAGAGACCCAGTACTTC
TRBV5-1,NA,15,NA,TRBJ2-2,CASSLGTTGTGELFF,TGCGCCAGCAGCTTGGGGACTACCGGAACCGGGGAGCTGTTTTTT
TRBV20-1,NA,11,many,TRBJ1-1,CRVLRNTEAFF,TGCAGGGTATTGAGGAACACTGAAGCTTTCTTT
TRBV5-1,NA,16,few,TRBJ2-5,CASSLGITGNQETQYF,TGCGCCAGCAGCTTGGGGATCACAGGAAACCAAGAGACCCAGTACTTC
TRBV5-1,NA,14,many,TRBJ2-7,CASSSTSGVDEQYF,TGCGCCAGCAGCTCGACTTCGGGGGTCGACGAGCAGTACTTC
TRBV11-2,NA,15,many,TRBJ2-1,CASSLGPGFMDEQFF,TGTGCCAGCAGCTTAGGTCCCGGTTTTATGGATGAGCAGTTCTTC
TRBV6-5,NA,16,NA,TRBJ2-7,CASSYSATAISYEQYF,TGTGCCAGCAGTTACTCCGCCACGGCGATTAGCTACGAGCAGTACTTC
TRBV5-1,NA,14,NA,TRBJ2-5,CASSSPGIWETQYF,TGCGCCAGCAGCTCCCCAGGGATTTGGGAGACCCAGTACTTC
TRBV30,NA,17,NA,TRBJ2-7,CAWSPRPKRTLTYEQYF,TGTGCCTGGAGTCCCCGCCCCAAGCGAACTTTAACCTACGAGCAGTACTTC
TRBV7-8,NA,20,many,TRBJ2-1,CASSLDRGGVHRRPQNEQFF,TGTGCCAGCAGCTTAGACAGGGGGGGAGTACATAGAAGACCCCAAAATGAGCAGTTCTTC
TRBV3-1,NA,13,NA,TRBJ2-1,CASRQSSSSEQFF,TGTGCCAGCAGACAATCGTCTAGCTCTGAGCAGTTCTTC
TRBV27,TRBD2,16,NA,TRBJ2-1,CASSGLSGSQNNEQFF,TGTGCCAGCAGCGGTCTTAGCGGGAGTCAGAACAATGAGCAGTTCTTC
TRBV5-1,TRBD1,15,NA,TRBJ2-7,CASSPFNRGTYEQYF,TGCGCCAGCAGCCCCTTCAACAGGGGGACCTACGAGCAGTACTTC
TRBV20-1,NA,16,few,TRBJ2-2,CSARVGQGRGPGELFF,TGCAGTGCTAGAGTAGGGCAGGGCAGAGGGCCCGGGGAGCTGTTTTTT